This TCR beta chain was captured by sequencing in a study of Graves' ophthalmopathy and Graves' hyperthyroidism. The CDR3 runs to 12 residues. CDR1 and CDR2 from the germline V gene are DFQATT and SNEGSKA (reference sequence). V lost 5 bases to trimming and J lost 1 base; unmatched junction nucleotides: 1. Aged 18 to 65, the patients with hyperthyroidism had under 2 months' duration and were newly diagnosed. Other autoimmune diseases, uncontrolled infections, pregnancy or lactation led to the exclusion of patients. This clonotype turned up a few times. The target antigen is unknown. With a much larger clone just one base away, this may be a read error. Without the conserved terminal phenylalanine or tryptophan, this CDR3 likely stems from a read error. Amplification of TCR beta CDR3 regions used RNA transcripts. HTBI primers were employed in first-round RT-PCR, then a second-round multiplex PCR followed. TCRdb re-called the multiplex PCR reads through MiXCR, storing one row per CDR3 protein. The sample lists around 520,000 distinct CDR3 sequences, 35% to 40% occurring once.

Study findings and constraints: Ophthalmopathy progression prediction by the model yielded a sensitivity of approximately 70% and a specificity of roughly 74%. The 13-signature model separated ophthalmopathy from stable hyperthyroidism at almost 90% sensitivity and around 81% specificity.

The sequenced sample consisted of peripheral blood or thyroid tissue (not recorded which). This chain uses TRBV20-1 with TRBJ1-1; 7 bases are shared with TRBD1. The clonotype originates from an adult man with Graves' hyperthyroidism. CDR3 nucleotides: TGCAGTGCTGACAGGGAGAACACTGAAGCTTTCCTT. Translated: CSADRENTEAFL.